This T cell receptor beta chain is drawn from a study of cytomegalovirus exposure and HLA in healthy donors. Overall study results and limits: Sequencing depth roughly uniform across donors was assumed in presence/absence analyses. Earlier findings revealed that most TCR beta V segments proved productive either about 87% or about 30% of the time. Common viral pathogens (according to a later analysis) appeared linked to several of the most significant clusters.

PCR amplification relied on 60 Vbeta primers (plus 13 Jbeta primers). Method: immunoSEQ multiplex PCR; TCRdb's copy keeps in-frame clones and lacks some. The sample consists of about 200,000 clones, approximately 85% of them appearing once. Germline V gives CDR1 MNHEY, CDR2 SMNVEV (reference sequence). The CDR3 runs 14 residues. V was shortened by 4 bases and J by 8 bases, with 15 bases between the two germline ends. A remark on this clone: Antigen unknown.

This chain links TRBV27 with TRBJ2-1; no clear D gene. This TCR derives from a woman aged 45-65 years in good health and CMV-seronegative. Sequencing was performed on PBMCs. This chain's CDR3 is CASSSPPGVYEQFF. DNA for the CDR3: TGTGCCAGCAGTTCCCCCCCGGGTGTTTATGAGCAGTTCTTC.